The next 21 T cell receptor beta chains were all read from a single sample in a study of T-cell reconstitution after alpha-beta-depleted transplantation in children. Unique molecular identifiers were incorporated during preparation of the TCRbeta library. One entry per CDR3 protein, called by TCRdb with MiXCR from the PCR reads. The data contain over 85,000 distinct CDR3 sequences, about 9.3% of them singletons. The specimen was PBMCs from the stem cell graft donor, collected from the stem cell graft. All receptors derive from a human donor who donated a stem cell graft to a child with acute lymphoblastic leukemia.

This clonotype came up many times. The chain is built from TRBV9 and TRBJ1-1; perhaps TRBD1 as D (5 bases). The V and J ends lost 0 bases and 6 bases respectively, with 12 bases between them. The CDR3 covers 14 residues. The V gene's germline CDR1 is SGDLS and CDR2 YYNGEE. The DNA of the CDR3 is TGTGCCAGCAGCGTAGGGGGGGAAACTGCTGAAGCTTTCTTT. Its protein product is CASSVGGETAEAFF. The full variable domain, its missing parts supplied by reference TRBV9 and TRBJ1-1, is DSGVTQTPKHLITATGQRVTLRCSPRSGDLSVYWYQQSLDQGLQFLIQYYNGEERAKGNILERFSAQQFPDLHSELNLSSLELGDSALYFCASSVGGETAEAFFGQGTRLTVV.

This clonotype has ten or more counts. The chain is built from TRBV7-2 and TRBJ2-1; 8 positions agree with TRBD1. Per the germline V gene, CDR1 is SGHTA and CDR2 is FQGNSA. The V segment lost 3 bases and the J segment 9 bases; nucleotides outside the gene matches: 10. This CDR3 region has 15 residues. The CDR3 coding sequence is TGTGCCAGCAGCTTCGGACAGGGCTACGGTAGTGAGCAGTTCTTC. Its translation is CASSFGQGYGSEQFF.

This clonotype was recorded at least ten times. CDR3 loop: CAWSLTGVDDEQYF. CDR3 coding DNA: TGTGCCTGGAGCTTAACAGGGGTTGACGACGAGCAGTACTTC. The V and J genes are TRBV30 and TRBJ2-7, with 7 bases fitting TRBD1. The CDR3 is 14 amino acids. J lost 5 bases, V lost 3 bases, and 10 bases had no gene match. Per the germline V gene, CDR1 is GTSNPN and CDR2 is SVGIG (reference sequence).

This clonotype was counted many times. The gene calls are TRBV7-9 and TRBJ2-1; 8 bases are a match to TRBD2. This CDR3 spans 16 amino acids. Germline V gene sequence: CDR1 SEHNR, CDR2 FQNEAQ (reference sequence). J lost 4 bases, V lost 5 bases, and 10 bases had no gene match. This chain's CDR3 is CASSPRGLAAYNEQFF. As DNA, the CDR3 is TGTGCCAGCAGCCCCCGAGGACTAGCAGCGTACAATGAGCAGTTCTTC.

There are many counts of this clonotype. The chain uses TRBV12-3 or TRBV12-4 and TRBJ1-1; the match to TRBD1 covers 8 bases. The CDR3 runs to 15 residues. J gave up 1 base and V 5 bases, and 6 bases lay outside the gene matches. The CDR3 DNA reads as TGTGCCAGCAGTCCGCGGACAGGGCAGAACACTGAAGCTTTCTTT. It translates to CASSPRTGQNTEAFF.

This clonotype has ten or more counts. The J gene is TRBJ2-7, the V gene TRBV7-2; 7 bases align to TRBD1. Trimming at V came to 1 base and at J to 4 bases, leaving 4 bases not matched to a gene. The CDR3 is 14 amino acids. CDR1 is SGHTA and CDR2 is FQGNSA in the germline V gene. The CDR3 protein is CASSLGGQRYEQYF. The CDR3 DNA sequence: TGTGCCAGCAGCTTAGGGGGACAGAGATACGAGCAGTACTTC.

This clonotype occurred many times. The chain combines TRBV5-1 with TRBJ1-2, with D perhaps matching TRBD1 (6 bases). The CDR3 covers 15 residues. In germline, CDR1 is SGHRS, CDR2 YFSETQ. V was clipped by 0 bases and J by 2 bases, with 11 bases between them. The CDR3 protein is CASSLAPDSNYGYTF. The CDR3 nucleotides are TGCGCCAGCAGCTTGGCCCCGGACAGCAACTATGGCTACACCTTC.

This clonotype was picked up many times. The rearrangement joins TRBV29-1 to TRBJ2-1, with D possibly matching TRBD2 (5 bases). This CDR3 comprises 16 residues. V was trimmed by 2 bases and J by 6 bases, leaving 20 bases between them. Germline V gene lookup returns CDR1 SQVTM and CDR2 ANQGSEA. The CDR3 region has the DNA TGCAGCGTTGAAATATTTGAGGGTATGAACGTCAATGAGCAGTTCTTC. This translates into CSVEIFEGMNVNEQFF.

A few counts support this clonotype. V and J are TRBV12-2 and TRBJ2-1; the table's D call TRBD2 went unverified against the DNA. TRBV12-2 is classified as a pseudogene. The CDR3 covers 17 residues. CDR3 sequence (DNA): TGTGCAAGTCGCTTAGTCAGGGGTAGCGGGAAAAAGGATGAGCAGTTCTTC. Translation: CASRLVRGSGKKDEQFF.

The table lists this clonotype with many counts. The chain is built from TRBV25-1 and TRBJ2-2; 7 nucleotides line up with TRBD1. There are 17 residues in the CDR3. Germline V gives CDR1 MGHDK, CDR2 SYGVNS. With 3 bases clipped from V and 1 base from J, the junction kept 8 bases outside the gene matches. As DNA, the CDR3 is TGTGCCAGCAGTGATACGGGGACAGTGAGGAACACCGGGGAGCTGTTTTTT. Its translation is CASSDTGTVRNTGELFF.

This clonotype came up many times. The rearrangement joins TRBV20-1 to TRBJ2-2, with TRBD2 matching 7 bases. CDR1 DFQATT and CDR2 SNEGSKA come from the germline V gene (reference sequence). V dropped 6 bases and J dropped 4; count of bases not matched to a gene: 5. The CDR3 spans 13 residues. DNA for the CDR3: TGCAGTGCAGGGGACTACGCCACCGGGGAGCTGTTTTTT. As protein: CSAGDYATGELFF.

CDR3 in amino acids: CASSSDSSRPMNTEPFF. CDR3 coding DNA: TGCGCCAGCAGCAGTGACAGCTCCCGCCCCATGAACACCGAACCTTTCTTT. The rearrangement uses TRBV5-1 and TRBJ1-1, with D perhaps TRBD1 (5 bases). The CDR3 is 17 residues long. V lost 4 bases and J lost 12, with 31 bases in between. Germline V gene lookup returns CDR1 SGHRS and CDR2 YFSETQ. The complete variable domain, with remaining parts taken from reference TRBV5-1 and TRBJ1-1, reads KAGVTQTPRYLIKTRGQQVTLSCSPISGHRSVSWYQQTPGQGLQFLFEYFSETQRNKGNFPGRFSGRQFSNSRSEMNVSTLELGDSALYLCASSSDSSRPMNTEPFFGQGTRLTVV.

Many counts were recorded for this clonotype. The chain is built from TRBV20-1 and TRBJ1-1; TRBD1 agrees at 7 bases. CDR3 length: 15 amino acids. CDR1 is DFQATT, CDR2 SNEGSKA, per germline (reference sequence). V was pared by 2 bases and J by 1 base, with 7 bases of the junction left unmatched. In DNA form, the CDR3 reads TGCAGTGCTAGAAGGAGGGGGCAATCGAACACTGAAGCTTTCTTT. It encodes CSARRRGQSNTEAFF.

This clonotype was counted at least ten times. The rearrangement uses TRBV7-3 and TRBJ2-1; 7 bases line up with TRBD1. J gave up 4 bases and V 4 bases, and 7 bases lay outside the gene matches. The CDR3 has 15 amino acids. Germline V gene lookup returns CDR1 SGHTA and CDR2 FQGTGA. The CDR3 here is CASSSNRGGYNEQFF. CDR3 bases: TGTGCCAGCAGCTCAAACAGGGGTGGGTACAATGAGCAGTTCTTC.

This clonotype showed up many times. This rearrangement joins TRBV27 to TRBJ1-5; 7 bases are a match to TRBD1. The germline V gene has CDR1 MNHEY and CDR2 SMNVEV (reference sequence). J was trimmed by 6 bases and V by 5 bases; bases with no gene match: 4. This CDR3 spans 13 amino acids. CDR3 residues: CASSMTGFQPQHF. CDR3 in DNA: TGTGCCAGCAGTATGACAGGGTTTCAGCCCCAGCATTTT.

Ten or more counts support this clonotype. The J gene is TRBJ2-1, the V gene TRBV6-4, with 11 bases identical to TRBD1. Unmatched junction bases numbered 8, after V lost 6 bases and J lost 7 bases. The CDR3 has 15 amino acids. Germline V CDR1 and CDR2: MRHNA, SNTAGT. CDR3 sequence: CASRPRDRGSNEQFF. CDR3 in DNA: TGTGCCAGCAGACCCCGGGACAGGGGGTCGAATGAGCAGTTCTTC.

This clonotype was seen ten or more times. The J gene is TRBJ1-5, the V gene TRBV20-1, with D possibly TRBD1 on 6 matching bases. This CDR3 is 12 amino acids long. Trimming left V 5 bases short and J 7 bases short, with 12 bases between. CDR1 is DFQATT and CDR2 is SNEGSKA in the germline V gene (reference sequence). The CDR3 protein is CSAHRVGQPQHF. In nucleotides, the CDR3 is TGCAGTGCTCACAGGGTTGGGCAGCCCCAGCATTTT.

This clonotype was seen at least ten times. This chain connects TRBV30 to TRBJ2-3, with TRBD2 matching over 10 bases. CDR1 GTSNPN and CDR2 SVGIG come from the germline V gene (reference sequence). J gave up 5 bases and V 4 bases, and 3 bases lay outside the gene matches. The CDR3 is made up of 13 amino acids. Here the CDR3 reads CAWTSGRGDTQYF. The CDR3, as DNA: TGTGCCTGGACTAGCGGGAGAGGAGATACGCAGTATTTT.

V usage is TRBV15 and J usage is TRBJ1-5; D gene uncertain. Germline values: CDR1 LNHNV, CDR2 YYDKDF (reference sequence). Trimming took off 1 base at V and 0 bases at J, with 22 bases between the two ends. This CDR3 has 20 residues. CDR3 in amino acids: CATSRGPTLGSRYSNQPQHF. Here the CDR3 DNA reads TGTGCCACCAGCAGAGGACCCACCTTGGGCAGCCGATATAGCAATCAGCCCCAGCATTTT.

This clonotype was recorded only once. V and J are TRBV5-1 and TRBJ2-1; TRBD2 matches 9 bases. Germline V lookup: CDR1 SGHRS, CDR2 YFSETQ. CDR3 size: 16 residues. J lost 6 bases, V lost 2 bases, and 9 bases had no gene match. The CDR3 DNA is TGCGCCAGCAGCTTTCTTAGCGGGGGACCAGTCAATGAGCAGTTCTTC. This translates into CASSFLSGGPVNEQFF.

This clonotype was recorded many times. The V call is TRBV7-9, the J call TRBJ2-7, with D unresolved. CDR1 is SEHNR, CDR2 FQNEAQ, per germline (reference sequence). The CDR3 has 11 residues. Trimming left V 6 bases short and J 6 bases short, with 9 bases between. The CDR3: CASSDEFEQYF. The DNA of the CDR3 is TGTGCCAGCAGTGACGAATTCGAGCAGTACTTC.